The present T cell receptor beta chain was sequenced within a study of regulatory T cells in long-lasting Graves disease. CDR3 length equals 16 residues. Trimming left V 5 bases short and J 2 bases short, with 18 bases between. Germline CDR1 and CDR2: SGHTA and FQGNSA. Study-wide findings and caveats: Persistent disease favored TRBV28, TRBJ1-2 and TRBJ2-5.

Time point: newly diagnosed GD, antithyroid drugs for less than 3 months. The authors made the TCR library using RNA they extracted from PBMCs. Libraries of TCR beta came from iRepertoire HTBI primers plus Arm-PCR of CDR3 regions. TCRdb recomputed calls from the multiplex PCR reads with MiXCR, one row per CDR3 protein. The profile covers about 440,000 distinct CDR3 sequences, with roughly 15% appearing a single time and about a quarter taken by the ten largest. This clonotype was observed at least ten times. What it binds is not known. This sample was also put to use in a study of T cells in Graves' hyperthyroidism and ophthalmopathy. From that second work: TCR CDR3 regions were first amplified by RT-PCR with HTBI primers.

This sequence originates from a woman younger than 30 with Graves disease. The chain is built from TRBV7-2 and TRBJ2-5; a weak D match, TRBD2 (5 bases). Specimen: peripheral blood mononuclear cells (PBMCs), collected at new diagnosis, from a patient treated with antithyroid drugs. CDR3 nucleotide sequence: TGTGCCAGCAGCGACCTCTCAAGCGGATCTCAAGAGACCCAGTACTTC. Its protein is CASSDLSSGSQETQYF. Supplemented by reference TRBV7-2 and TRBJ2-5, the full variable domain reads GAGVSQSPSNKVTEKGKDVELRCDPISGHTALYWYRQSLGQGLEFLIYFQGNSAPDKSGLPSDRFSAERTGGSVSTLTIQRTQQEDSAVYLCASSDLSSGSQETQYFGPGTRLLVL.